The 18 T cell receptor beta chains presented below share a single source sample, sequenced in a study of beta chain features in type 1 diabetes. Reverse transcription of all isolated RNA meant that expressed TCRB transcripts were sequenced. Generated by immunoSEQ multiplex PCR, the TCRdb table keeps only in-frame clones and is missing some. The sample records 400,000 to 550,000 clones, about an eighth being singletons. What was sequenced was naive CD4+ T cells from blood. The receptors stem from a woman aged 18-29 years in good health.

The chain employs TRBV5-1 and TRBJ1-1; D perhaps matches TRBD1 (6 bases). The CDR3 loop spans 15 amino acids. V gave up 0 bases and J gave up 7 bases, with 16 bases separating them. In germline, CDR1 is SGHRS, CDR2 YFSETQ. CDR3 loop: CASSLGIPEGDEAFF. The CDR3, as DNA: TGCGCCAGCAGCTTGGGGATCCCCGAGGGGGATGAAGCTTTCTTT. Based on the CDR3 plus reference TRBV5-1 and TRBJ1-1, the full variable domain is KAGVTQTPRYLIKTRGQQVTLSCSPISGHRSVSWYQQTPGQGLQFLFEYFSETQRNKGNFPGRFSGRQFSNSRSEMNVSTLELGDSALYLCASSLGIPEGDEAFFGQGTRLTVV.

J is TRBJ2-3 and V is TRBV4-2, with TRBD2 matching over 9 bases. The CDR3 length is 17 residues. Trimming cost V 2 bases and J 2 bases; bases outside gene matches: 8. Germline lookup yields CDR1 LGHNA and CDR2 YNFKEQ. CDR3 in DNA: TGTGCCAGCAGCCAAAACTCTCTAGCGGGGATCACAGATACGCAGTATTTT. Its translation is CASSQNSLAGITDTQYF.

With respect to this clone: One end of the junction does not line up with germline, which may come from a read error. The rearrangement uses TRBV6-6 and TRBJ2-5; D not resolved. The CDR3 covers 12 residues. Germline V gene sequence: CDR1 MNHNY, CDR2 SVGAGI (reference sequence). The CDR3, as DNA: TGTGCCAGCAGTCCCCGTTCAGAGGCCCAGTACTTC. It encodes CASSPRSEAQYF.

This clone was seen more than once but under ten times. This chain uses TRBV7-9 with TRBJ1-1, with no clear D. The germline V and J ends were trimmed by 7 bases and 3 bases, with 6 bases remaining between them. The germline V gene has CDR1 SEHNR and CDR2 FQNEAQ (reference sequence). This CDR3 is 11 amino acids long. CDR3 DNA: TGTGCCAGCATGGGGTACACTGAAGCTTTCTTT. Encoded protein: CASMGYTEAFF.

This clone turned up a few times. V usage is TRBV4-2 and J usage is TRBJ2-1, with 8 positions matching TRBD2. Looked up from germline, CDR1 is LGHNA and CDR2 is YNFKEQ. This CDR3 region has 16 residues. J gave up 7 bases and V 3 bases, and 11 bases lay outside the gene matches. The CDR3 loop reads CASSHPLAEGGNEQFF. The CDR3 DNA reads as TGTGCCAGCAGCCACCCACTAGCGGAGGGAGGAAATGAGCAGTTCTTC.

A few counts support this clone. This rearrangement joins TRBV14 to TRBJ2-4, with D hard to call. The CDR3 runs 15 residues. Germline V gene lookup returns CDR1 SGHDN and CDR2 FVKESK. The V end lost 4 bases, the J end lost 1 base, and 11 bases lay between the germline ends. CDR3 protein: CASSRINSAKNIQYF. The CDR3 nucleotides read TGTGCCAGCAGCCGGATAAACTCGGCCAAAAACATTCAGTACTTC.

In this sample, this clone turned up a few times. The chain carries TRBV19 and TRBJ2-7; D is perhaps TRBD1 (5 bases). V was trimmed by 4 bases and J by 5 bases, leaving 6 bases between them. The CDR3 has 11 amino acids. The V gene's germline CDR1 is LNHDA and CDR2 SQIVND (reference sequence). The CDR3 DNA is TGTGCCAGTAGTACAGGGAACGAGCAGTACTTC. Translated, it gives CASSTGNEQYF.

J is TRBJ1-1 and V is TRBV6-5, with 7 bases that match TRBD1. This CDR3 contains 13 residues. Germline V gives CDR1 MNHEY, CDR2 SVGAGI. Germline trimming cut 5 bases from V and 4 bases from J; bases unmatched to any gene: 4. The CDR3: CASSPQGGTEAFF. The CDR3 DNA reads TGTGCCAGCAGTCCCCAGGGGGGCACTGAAGCTTTCTTT.

Only a few counts were recorded for this clone. The V gene is TRBV9, the J gene TRBJ2-5; possible D gene TRBD1, 6 bases. The length of the CDR3 is 14 residues. Germline CDR1 and CDR2: SGDLS and YYNGEE. V lost 0 bases and J lost 2, with 8 bases in between. DNA for the CDR3: TGTGCCAGCAGCGTAGACCAGGGGCAAGAGACCCAGTACTTC. Protein sequence: CASSVDQGQETQYF.

This sequence joins TRBV5-4 and TRBJ2-3, with D possibly TRBD1 on 7 matching bases. Per germline, CDR1 SGHNT and CDR2 YYREEE (reference sequence). The ends were cut back, 4 bases at V and 3 bases at J, with 12 bases in the middle. This CDR3 has 14 residues. CDR3 nucleotides: TGTGCCAGCAGCGCGGGACAGCAAACAGATACGCAGTATTTT. Translated, it gives CASSAGQQTDTQYF.

This clone was seen more than once but under ten times. The chain uses TRBV25-1 and TRBJ1-5; 9 bases map to TRBD1. The CDR3 covers 15 residues. CDR1 and CDR2 from the germline V gene are MGHDK and SYGVNS. The V and J ends lost 4 bases and 0 bases, in that order; junction bases with no gene match: 1. CDR3 amino acids: CASSGDRVSNQPQHF. CDR3 DNA sequence: TGTGCCAGCAGTGGGGACAGGGTTAGCAATCAGCCCCAGCATTTT.

The sample holds a few counts of this clone. This rearrangement joins TRBV7-2 to TRBJ2-2, with no clear D. The V gene lost 5 bases and the J gene lost 6 bases, with 7 bases spanning the gap. The CDR3 loop spans 12 amino acids. Germline lookup yields CDR1 SGHTA and CDR2 FQGNSA. CDR3 loop: CASSRTAGELFF. In nucleotides, the CDR3 is TGTGCCAGCAGCCGGACGGCCGGGGAGCTGTTTTTT.

This clone was found a few times. The V call is TRBV29-1, the J call TRBJ2-7, with 10 bases lining up with TRBD2. The CDR3 contains 14 residues. The germline gives CDR1 SQVTM, CDR2 ANQGSEA. Losses at the gene ends were 5 bases for V and 4 bases for J; bases not matched to a gene: 8. The DNA for the CDR3 is TGCAGCGTTCTGAAGCGGGAGGGCTATTACGAGCAGTACTTC. Translating gives CSVLKREGYYEQYF.

This clone was counted between two and nine times. This chain connects TRBV4-3 to TRBJ2-3, with 7 bases that match TRBD1. The CDR3 consists of 15 residues. The germline gives CDR1 LGHNA, CDR2 YSLEER. With 5 bases clipped from V and 2 bases from J, the junction kept 7 bases outside the gene matches. The CDR3 is CASSIGTEATDTQYF. DNA of the CDR3: TGCGCCAGCAGCATAGGGACAGAGGCCACAGATACGCAGTATTTT.

This clone was seen a few times. The chain recombines TRBV10-3 with TRBJ2-5; perhaps TRBD1 as D (6 bases). The J call may be mistaken, given a closer DNA end match to TRBJ2-7. CDR1 is ENHRY, CDR2 SYGVKD, per germline. The CDR3 spans 12 residues. CDR3 sequence reads: CAISGRTDEQYF. CDR3 sequence (DNA): TGTGCCATCAGTGGGCGGACAGACGAGCAGTACTTC.

The CDR3 sequence: CASTTSTGGPYNEQFF. CDR3 coding DNA: TGTGCCAGCACGACCTCGACAGGTGGGCCCTACAATGAGCAGTTCTTC. This chain connects TRBV14 to TRBJ2-1, with D tentatively TRBD1 (6 bases). Germline V gives CDR1 SGHDN, CDR2 FVKESK. CDR3 size: 16 residues. V lost 7 bases to trimming and J lost 2 bases, with 18 bases between them.

In its sample, this clone was seen a few times. The chain employs TRBV4-3 and TRBJ2-2; a weak D match, TRBD2 (6 bases). Germline V gene sequence: CDR1 LGHNA, CDR2 YSLEER. The V end lost 1 base, the J end lost 7 bases, and 13 bases lay between the germline ends. The CDR3 consists of 15 residues. CDR3 sequence: CASSQGRESGGELFF. In nucleotides, the CDR3 is TGCGCCAGCAGCCAAGGTCGGGAGAGCGGCGGGGAGCTGTTTTTT.

There are a few counts of this clone. The J gene is TRBJ2-1, the V gene TRBV21-1; the DNA was not compared with TRBD2, the D call given in the table. TRBV21-1 is described as a pseudogene. The CDR3 totals 14 residues. The CDR3 spells CASSTPKSGNEQFF. The CDR3 DNA follows: TGTGCCAGCAGCACGCCAAAGAGCGGGAATGAGCAGTTCTTC.